The 22 T cell receptor beta chains below were found in one sample sequenced in a study of blood T cell repertoires in COVID-19. Profiling relied on immunoSEQ multiplex PCR, and the TCRdb table lists in-frame clones only, not all of them. Of around 620,000 clones listed, around 89% are singletons. Sequencing was carried out using peripheral blood. The receptor set was obtained from a woman in her late teens or twenties with acute or convalescent COVID-19.

The chain links TRBV5-1 to TRBJ1-4, with 9 bases matching TRBD1. Per germline, CDR1 SGHRS and CDR2 YFSETQ. CDR3 length: 15 amino acids. V dropped 0 bases and J dropped 7; count of bases not matched to a gene: 4. CDR3 DNA: TGCGCCAGCAGCTTGGGGGACAGGGAGGTTGAAAAACTGTTTTTT. Its translation is CASSLGDREVEKLFF.

This chain's CDR3 is CASSQGTGSGNQPQHF. The CDR3 region has the DNA TGCGCCAGCAGCCAAGGGACGGGGTCTGGGAATCAGCCCCAGCATTTT. The chain is built from TRBV4-1 and TRBJ1-5; D is unresolved. V lost 1 base and J lost 4, with 14 bases in between. Germline V gene sequence: CDR1 MGHRA, CDR2 YSYEKL. The CDR3 has 16 amino acids.

The chain carries TRBV6-2 or TRBV6-3 and TRBJ1-1, with a weak D call TRBD1 (6 bases). V lost 5 bases to trimming and J lost 1 base, with 14 bases between them. CDR3 length: 15 amino acids. Germline loops: CDR1 MNHEY, CDR2 SVGEGT. In nucleotides, the CDR3 is TGTGCCAGCAGTCAACCGGGACACCAGAACACTGAAGCTTTCTTT. It is translated as CASSQPGHQNTEAFF.

The gene calls are TRBV28 and TRBJ2-7; the D gene is possibly TRBD1 (6 bases). This CDR3 has 14 amino acids. Germline CDR1 reads MDHEN; CDR2 reads SYDVKM. Trimming took off 3 bases at V and 8 bases at J, with 17 bases between the two ends. CDR3 loop: CASSLGAGYFKQYF. For the CDR3, the DNA is TGTGCCAGCAGTTTGGGGGCAGGGTATTTTAAGCAGTACTTC. The complete variable domain, with remaining parts taken from reference TRBV28 and TRBJ2-7, reads DVKVTQSSRYLVKRTGEKVFLECVQDMDHENMFWYRQDPGLGLRLIYFSYDVKMKEKGDIPEGYSVSREKKERFSLILESASTNQTSMYLCASSLGAGYFKQYFGPGTRLTVT.

The V call is TRBV2, the J call TRBJ2-7; a weak D match, TRBD1 (5 bases). CDR3 size: 14 residues. Germline V CDR1 and CDR2: SNHLY, FYNNEI. With 3 bases removed from V and 2 bases from J, the gap between germline ends came to 11 bases. CDR3 nucleotides: TGTGCCAGCAGTGACAGGCAGGGCGCCTACGAGCAGTACTTC. It codes for CASSDRQGAYEQYF.

This clone is a singleton in its sample. The chain carries TRBV7-9 and TRBJ1-2; TRBD1 matches 8 bases. Germline-derived CDR1 and CDR2 are SEHNR and FQNEAQ (reference sequence). V lost 1 base, J lost 8 bases, and 9 bases stayed unmatched. CDR3 length: 15 amino acids. This CDR3 is CASSLVGGQGRGYTF. CDR3 DNA: TGTGCCAGCAGCTTAGTAGGTGGACAGGGCCGGGGCTACACCTTC.

The chain recombines TRBV7-2 with TRBJ2-5; 9 positions agree with TRBD1. The CDR3 sequence is 14 residues long. Unmatched junction bases numbered 5, after V lost 5 bases and J lost 4 bases. Germline V gives CDR1 SGHTA, CDR2 FQGNSA. DNA for the CDR3: TGTGCCAGCAGCACGACAGGGGGTCGAGAGACCCAGTACTTC. It is translated as CASSTTGGRETQYF. Full variable domain (outside the CDR3, taken from reference TRBV7-2 and TRBJ2-5): GAGVSQSPSNKVTEKGKDVELRCDPISGHTALYWYRQSLGQGLEFLIYFQGNSAPDKSGLPSDRFSAERTGGSVSTLTIQRTQQEDSAVYLCASSTTGGRETQYFGPGTRLLVL.

The sample holds one count of this clone. The chain links TRBV24-1 to TRBJ1-1; D gene ambiguous. The CDR3 spans 13 residues. V was trimmed by 7 bases and J by 1 base, leaving 9 bases between them. Germline values: CDR1 KGHDR, CDR2 SFDVKD. The CDR3 DNA follows: TGTGCCACCAGCACGCCAGAGAACACTGAAGCTTTCTTT. Its translation: CATSTPENTEAFF.

The rearrangement joins TRBV12-3 or TRBV12-4 to TRBJ1-5, with a possible D match to TRBD1 (5 bases). The CDR3 has 12 residues. The V end lost 9 bases, the J end lost 7 bases, and 13 bases lay between the germline ends. The CDR3 region is CASCGGRQPQHF. Here the CDR3 DNA reads TGTGCCAGTTGCGGGGGACGGCAGCCCCAGCATTTT.

The chain employs TRBV14 and TRBJ2-6; D gene uncertain. The CDR3 covers 16 residues. Germline CDR1 SGHDN, CDR2 FVKESK. Trimming took 4 bases from V and 0 from J, leaving 10 bases between them. This CDR3 reads CASSRFSGSGANVLTF. In DNA form, the CDR3 reads TGTGCCAGCAGCCGCTTTTCAGGCTCTGGGGCCAACGTCCTGACTTTC.

V usage is TRBV5-1 and J usage is TRBJ1-1; a possible D gene is TRBD1 (6 bases). Looked up from germline, CDR1 is SGHRS and CDR2 is YFSETQ. This CDR3 region has 14 residues. Trimming took off 0 bases at V and 1 base at J, with 7 bases between the two ends. CDR3 bases: TGCGCCAGCAGCTTGGAGGGACAGAACACTGAAGCTTTCTTT. This gives the protein CASSLEGQNTEAFF.

The gene calls are TRBV29-1 and TRBJ2-1; D possibly corresponds to TRBD1 (6 bases). The CDR3 spans 13 residues. The V end was cut by 7 bases, the J end by 5 bases, with 15 bases between. CDR1 and CDR2 (germline): SQVTM, ANQGSEA. The CDR3 loop is CSGGQRRDNEQFF. CDR3 DNA sequence: TGCAGCGGTGGACAGAGGCGGGACAATGAGCAGTTCTTC.

This chain joins TRBV24-1 and TRBJ2-7, with TRBD1 matching 7 bases. The junction had 8 bases not matched to a gene; V was cut back by 4 bases and J by 6 bases. CDR3 length: 14 amino acids. Germline-derived CDR1 and CDR2 are KGHDR and SFDVKD. In nucleotides, the CDR3 is TGTGCCACCAGTGACTCTAGGACAGGTTCCGAGCAGTACTTC. Translation gives CATSDSRTGSEQYF.

The chain joins TRBV19 to TRBJ2-1; the match to TRBD2 covers 8 bases. CDR1 and CDR2 (germline): LNHDA, SQIVND (reference sequence). After removal of 0 bases from V and 4 bases from J, the junction contained 5 bases not matched to a gene. The CDR3 extends over 16 amino acids. The CDR3 region has the DNA TGTGCCAGTAGTATAGATACGCGGGGGGTATACAATGAGCAGTTCTTC. Amino acid sequence: CASSIDTRGVYNEQFF.

The chain is built from TRBV5-4 and TRBJ1-1; D remains unclear. The CDR3 has 13 residues. Trimming pared 0 bases from V and 11 bases from J, leaving 14 bases between. Germline loops: CDR1 SGHNT, CDR2 YYREEE (reference sequence). CDR3 nucleotides: TGTGCCAGCAGCTTGGGCACGACACTCGTTGCTTTCTTT. Its protein is CASSLGTTLVAFF.

The chain links TRBV28 to TRBJ1-1; D unresolved. The CDR3 runs 12 residues. Germline lookup yields CDR1 MDHEN and CDR2 SYDVKM. Trimming left V 3 bases short and J 4 bases short, with 6 bases between. The CDR3 DNA follows: TGTGCCAGCAGTTTTCGTCTCACTGAAGCTTTCTTT. This gives the protein CASSFRLTEAFF.

The J gene is TRBJ1-1, the V gene TRBV5-4, with D unclear. Per the germline V gene, CDR1 is SGHNT and CDR2 is YYREEE (reference sequence). The CDR3 has 13 amino acids. Trimming cost V 0 bases and J 1 base, with 4 bases left between them. CDR3 DNA: TGTGCCAGCAGCTTGGAAGCGAACACTGAAGCTTTCTTT. As protein: CASSLEANTEAFF.

Details on this clone: This CDR3 is also generated by other DNA sequences in the sample. This rearrangement joins TRBV5-8 to TRBJ2-2; D remains unclear. Trimming left V 0 bases short and J 5 bases short, with 5 bases between. This CDR3 has 13 amino acids. The germline V gene encodes CDR1 SGHTS and CDR2 YDEGEE. In nucleotides, the CDR3 is TGTGCCAGCAGCTTGGTCCGTACCGGGGAGCTGTTTTTT. Its translation is CASSLVRTGELFF.

The chain links TRBV7-9 to TRBJ2-1; the D gene is possibly TRBD2 (5 bases). V dropped 10 bases and J dropped 5 bases, with 15 bases sitting between them. The germline CDR1 and CDR2 sequences are SEHNR and FQNEAQ (reference sequence). The CDR3 runs to 13 residues. The chain's CDR3 is CATLPGTNNEQFF. The CDR3 DNA is TGTGCCACCCTACCGGGAACCAACAATGAGCAGTTCTTC.

The J gene is TRBJ2-3, the V gene TRBV7-9; 7 bases map to TRBD2. From germline, CDR1 is SEHNR and CDR2 FQNEAQ (reference sequence). Trimming removed 1 base from V and 2 bases from J; junction bases left unmatched: 6. The CDR3 is made up of 16 amino acids. Here the CDR3 reads CASSLGWGGFTDTQYF. In DNA, the CDR3 is TGTGCCAGCAGCTTAGGTTGGGGGGGATTCACAGATACGCAGTATTTT.

The chain joins TRBV5-8 to TRBJ1-2; 9 bases are a match to TRBD1. Germline CDR1 and CDR2: SGHTS and YDEGEE. V shed 0 bases, J shed 7 bases, and the junction held 4 bases outside the gene matches. The CDR3 is 14 amino acids. The CDR3 region is CASSLGQGDPGYTF. CDR3 bases: TGTGCCAGCAGCTTGGGACAGGGGGATCCTGGCTACACCTTC.

V is TRBV4-1 and J is TRBJ2-7, with D possibly TRBD1 on 6 matching bases. This CDR3 is 15 amino acids long. The ends were cut back, 0 bases at V and 3 bases at J, with 12 bases in the middle. Germline V gives CDR1 MGHRA, CDR2 YSYEKL. CDR3 coding DNA: TGCGCCAGCAGCCAAGATAGTCAGGGGTACTACGAGCAGTACTTC. Amino acid sequence: CASSQDSQGYYEQYF.